This TCR beta chain comes out of a study of T cells in Graves' hyperthyroidism and ophthalmopathy. V was clipped by 0 bases and J by 2 bases, with 8 bases between them. The CDR3 has 15 amino acids. The germline CDR1 and CDR2 sequences are SGHVS and FQNEAQ. Using RNA transcripts as the source, TCR beta CDR3 regions were amplified. The HTBI primer set drove a first-round RT-PCR of the TCR CDR3. TCRdb processed the multiplex PCR reads anew with MiXCR; each CDR3 protein has one entry. The table shows some 270,000 distinct CDR3 sequences, with about 14% occurring only once. Newly diagnosed hyperthyroidism, duration under 2 months, in patients aged 18 to 65. Fresh peripheral blood, about 10 ml of it, supplied the PBMCs. Study-wide results and limits: Ophthalmopathy was distinguished from stable hyperthyroidism by 13 V-J signatures. The majority of expanded thyroid clonotypes above 0.001 also appeared in blood.

Worth noting for this clonotype: No antigen is known for it. A much larger clonotype is one base distant, so this may be a read error.

The clonotype was recovered from a young woman with Graves' hyperthyroidism that later progressed to Graves' ophthalmopathy. Specimen: blood. This sequence joins TRBV7-8 and TRBJ2-1, with D maybe TRBD2 (6 bases). The CDR3 DNA reads as TGTGCCAGCAGCTTAGCCAGACTAGCCTACAATGAGCAGTTCTTC. Translating gives CASSLARLAYNEQFF.